This T cell receptor beta chain was recorded in a study of cytotoxic CD8 clonotypes in ibrutinib-treated CLL. Study context: Response was recorded as partial in approximately 25 patients and complete in 2; at median around 70 months, about 14 remained remitted and some 12 had progressed.

General study results and limits: Sampling time points were not equivalent between sustained-remission and progressing patients.

Data came from immunoSEQ multiplex PCR; TCRdb stores just in-frame clones and leaves some out. Of roughly 38,000 clones in the sample, 49% were seen once. V dropped 7 bases and J dropped 0 bases, with 7 bases sitting between them. The CDR3 is 13 residues long. Germline CDR1 is SNHLY and CDR2 is FYNNEI. Regarding this clone: Its specificity is not known.

The J gene is TRBJ1-3, the V gene TRBV2; D remains unclear. The receptor was derived from a human donor with chronic lymphocytic leukemia. The sequences come from PBMCs, collected before ibrutinib treatment. The CDR3 sequence is CASIEFSGNTIYF. The DNA of the CDR3 is TGTGCCAGCATTGAGTTCTCTGGAAACACCATATATTTT.